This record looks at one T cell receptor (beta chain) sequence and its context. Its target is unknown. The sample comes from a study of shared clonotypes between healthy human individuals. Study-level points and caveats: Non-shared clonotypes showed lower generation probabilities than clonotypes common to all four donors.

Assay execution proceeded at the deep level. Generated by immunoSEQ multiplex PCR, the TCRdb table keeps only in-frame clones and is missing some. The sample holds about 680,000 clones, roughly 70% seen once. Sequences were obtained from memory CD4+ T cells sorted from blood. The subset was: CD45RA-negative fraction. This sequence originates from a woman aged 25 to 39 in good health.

The DNA for the CDR3 is TGTGCCAGCAGTGTGCACTACACCGGGGAGCTGTTTTTT. Translating it yields CASSVHYTGELFF. J is TRBJ2-2 and V is TRBV6-4; no clear D. Germline CDR1 reads MRHNA; CDR2 reads SNTAGT. The V end was cut by 4 bases, the J end by 3 bases, with 6 bases between. This CDR3 spans 13 amino acids.